The rows below give T cell receptor beta chains drawn from one sample of a study of ipilimumab plus nivolumab after autologous stem cell transplantation. TCRdb's table, derived via immunoSEQ multiplex PCR, lists solely in-frame clones and lacks some. The sample holds some 17,000 clones, more than 65% seen once. This sample comprised PBMCs, obtained in a trial of ipilimumab plus nivolumab as post-transplant consolidation. These receptors all stem from a male donor with diffuse large B-cell lymphoma. CDR3s include the opening cysteine and the closing phenylalanine or tryptophan. Each record gives: CDR3 protein, CDR3 DNA, V gene, D gene, CDR3 length, clone size, J gene. D genes are given only for firm matches. Rows give clone size only sometimes, using once, few, many, or a class for an expanded clone.

CDR3 protein: CAWSTGRDQPQHF
CDR3 DNA: TGTGCCTGGAGCACCGGGAGGGACCAGCCCCAGCATTTT
V gene: TRBV30
D gene: .
CDR3 length: 13
clone size: .
J gene: TRBJ1-5

CDR3 protein: CASSVWGYYSPLHF
CDR3 DNA: TGTGCCAGCAGTGTTTGGGGTTACTATTCACCCCTCCACTTT
V gene: TRBV2
D gene: .
CDR3 length: 14
clone size: .
J gene: TRBJ1-6

CDR3 protein: CASSLTLNYGYTF
CDR3 DNA: TGTGCCAGCAGCTTGACCTTGAACTATGGCTACACCTTC
V gene: TRBV7-9
D gene: .
CDR3 length: 13
clone size: few
J gene: TRBJ1-2

CDR3 protein: CASSLANSPLHF
CDR3 DNA: TGTGCCAGCAGCTTAGCCAATTCACCCCTCCACTTT
V gene: TRBV5-6
D gene: .
CDR3 length: 12
clone size: .
J gene: TRBJ1-6

CDR3 protein: CASRPKSSSYNEQFF
CDR3 DNA: TGTGCCAGCAGACCCAAATCCAGCTCCTACAATGAGCAGTTCTTC
V gene: TRBV6-6
D gene: .
CDR3 length: 15
clone size: .
J gene: TRBJ2-1

CDR3 protein: CASSLFASGGKETQYF
CDR3 DNA: TGTGCCAGCAGCTTGTTTGCTAGCGGGGGGAAAGAGACCCAGTACTTC
V gene: TRBV5-5
D gene: TRBD2
CDR3 length: 16
clone size: .
J gene: TRBJ2-5

CDR3 protein: CASSQGPLALLF
CDR3 DNA: TGCGCCAGCAGCCAAGGGCCTTTGGCCTTACTCTTC
V gene: TRBV4-1
D gene: .
CDR3 length: 12
clone size: few
J gene: TRBJ1-2

CDR3 protein: CASSPGQGPPGELFF
CDR3 DNA: TGCGCCAGCAGCCCGGGACAGGGTCCCCCCGGGGAGCTGTTTTTT
V gene: TRBV4-1
D gene: TRBD1
CDR3 length: 15
clone size: .
J gene: TRBJ2-2

CDR3 protein: CAWMRDLVGNSPLHF
CDR3 DNA: TGTGCCTGGATGAGGGACCTGGTAGGGAATTCACCCCTCCACTTT
V gene: TRBV30
D gene: .
CDR3 length: 15
clone size: .
J gene: TRBJ1-6

CDR3 protein: CASSQSGQPSEAFF
CDR3 DNA: TGTGCCAGCAGCCAATCTGGACAGCCATCGGAAGCTTTCTTT
V gene: TRBV16
D gene: .
CDR3 length: 14
clone size: once
J gene: TRBJ1-1

CDR3 protein: CASSVVTGGRTGELFF
CDR3 DNA: TGTGCCAGCAGCGTAGTAACCGGGGGGCGGACCGGGGAGCTGTTTTTT
V gene: TRBV9
D gene: .
CDR3 length: 16
clone size: .
J gene: TRBJ2-2

CDR3 protein: CASSDGQGSGNTIYF
CDR3 DNA: TGTGCCAGCAGCGACGGACAGGGATCTGGAAACACCATATATTTT
V gene: TRBV7-9
D gene: TRBD1
CDR3 length: 15
clone size: .
J gene: TRBJ1-3

CDR3 protein: CASRVGVNTGELFF
CDR3 DNA: TGTGCCAGCAGGGTCGGGGTCAACACCGGGGAGCTGTTTTTT
V gene: TRBV2
D gene: .
CDR3 length: 14
clone size: .
J gene: TRBJ2-2